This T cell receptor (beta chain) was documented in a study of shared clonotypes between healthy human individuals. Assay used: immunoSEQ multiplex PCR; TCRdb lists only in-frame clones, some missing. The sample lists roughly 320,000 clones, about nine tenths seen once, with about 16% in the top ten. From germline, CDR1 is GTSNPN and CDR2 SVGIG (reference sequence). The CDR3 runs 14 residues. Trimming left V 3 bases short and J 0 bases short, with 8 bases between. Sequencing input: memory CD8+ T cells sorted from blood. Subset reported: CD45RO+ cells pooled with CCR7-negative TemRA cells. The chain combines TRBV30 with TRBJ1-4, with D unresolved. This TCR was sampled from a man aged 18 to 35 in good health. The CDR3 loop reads CAWSETTTNEKLFF. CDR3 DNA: TGTGCCTGGAGCGAGACTACAACTAATGAAAAACTGTTTTTT. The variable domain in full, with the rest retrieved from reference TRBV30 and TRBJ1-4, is SQTIHQWPATLVQPVGSPLSLECTVEGTSNPNLYWYRQAAGRGLQLLFYSVGIGQISSEVPQNLSASRPQDRQFILSSKKLLLSDSGFYLCAWSETTTNEKLFFGSGTQLSVL.